The rows below give T cell receptor beta chains drawn from one sample of a study of immune characterization of retroperitoneal liposarcoma. Using its own MiXCR run on the PCR reads, TCRdb lists one record per CDR3 protein. The table includes 6,500 to 8,000 distinct CDR3 sequences, more than 25% detected once. The sample comprised blood. These receptors all stem from a male donor with retroperitoneal liposarcoma. Each CDR3 is given with its conserved first and last residue. The D gene is left open where the match is weak. Clone size appears in some rows only: once, few, many, or a class for an expanded clone.

J	size	V	D	DNA	CDR3
TRBJ1-1	many	TRBV6-1	.	TGTGCCAGCAGTGAAGAGGGACTGGCGAACACTGAAGCTTTCTTT	CASSEEGLANTEAFF
TRBJ2-5	medium-sized	TRBV11-3	.	TGTGCCAGCAGCCAGACCGGCCCTGAGACCCAGTACTTC	CASSQTGPETQYF
TRBJ2-7	.	TRBV6-9	TRBD2	TGTGCCAGCAGTTATGCCAGCGGGACCTCCTACGAGCAGTACTTC	CASSYASGTSYEQYF
TRBJ2-7	many	TRBV7-2	.	TGTGCCAGCAGCTTAATCAAACAGTTTCCAGTCTCCTACAATGAGCAGTACTTC	CASSLIKQFPVSYNEQYF
TRBJ1-1	many	TRBV6-1	.	TGTGCCAGCAGTGGGGACGGAGAAGCTTTCTTT	CASSGDGEAFF
TRBJ2-7	large	TRBV6-1	.	TGTGCCAGCAGTTCTCAGTACGAGCAGTACTTC	CASSSQYEQYF
TRBJ2-1	few	TRBV7-2	TRBD2	TGTGCCAGCAGCGTAGAGGGGACTAGCGGGAGATTTGAGCAGTTCTTC	CASSVEGTSGRFEQFF
TRBJ1-3	many	TRBV6-1	.	TGTGCCAGCAGTCGACAGGACACACGGGTGTTGGACACCATATATTTT	CASSRQDTRVLDTIYF
TRBJ1-2	.	TRBV6-4	.	TGTGCCAGCAGTGAGGGCGGGTTCGGGGCCAACTATGGCTACACCTTC	CASSEGGFGANYGYTF
TRBJ1-2	many	TRBV6-1	.	TGTGCCAGCAGTCCACACAGGGAAGGGGGGGGTTATGGCTACACCTTC	CASSPHREGGGYGYTF
TRBJ2-1	medium-sized	TRBV7-2	TRBD2	TGTGCCAGCAGAGAAGGACTAGCGGGGGGAGGTGAGCAGTTCTTC	CASREGLAGGGEQFF
TRBJ2-6	.	TRBV14	.	TGTGCCAGCAGCCAACTGGGACTGCTAACTGGGGCCAACGTCCTGACTTTC	CASSQLGLLTGANVLTF
TRBJ2-1	many	TRBV4-3	.	TGCGCCAGCAGCCACGGATCTGGCGGGATAGGTTCATACAATGAGCAGTTCTTC	CASSHGSGGIGSYNEQFF
TRBJ2-1	few	TRBV7-2	.	TGTGCCAGCAGCCACCAAACGAGCGGGCATAACAATGAGCAGTTCTTC	CASSHQTSGHNNEQFF
TRBJ2-7	many	TRBV12-5	.	TGTGCTAGTGGCTTGACTCTGGACCCCTCCTACGAGCAGTACTTC	CASGLTLDPSYEQYF